One and the same sample provided the 16 T cell receptor beta chains below, sequenced in a study of shared clonotypes between healthy human individuals. Generated by immunoSEQ multiplex PCR, the TCRdb table keeps only in-frame clones and is missing some. Of hundreds of thousands of clones in the sample, around three quarters are singletons; the top ten hold around 12%. Sequencing input: PBMCs. These receptor sequences come from a woman aged 40 to 50 in good health. Some clones in this sample may be carry-over from other donors' samples.

The gene calls are TRBV7-9 and TRBJ1-1; D not resolved. Between the trimmed V and J ends, which lost 4 bases and 6 bases, there was a span of 15 bases. Germline values: CDR1 SEHNR, CDR2 FQNEAQ (reference sequence). The CDR3 loop spans 14 amino acids. This CDR3 is CASSSPVGEAEAFF. CDR3 DNA: TGTGCCAGCAGCTCCCCCGTTGGCGAGGCTGAAGCTTTCTTT.

Of note for this clone: The junction differs from germline at one of its ends, possibly a read error. This chain uses TRBV18 with TRBJ2-7; 7 nucleotides align to TRBD2. This CDR3 region has 17 residues. The germline V gene encodes CDR1 KGHSH and CDR2 LQKENI. CDR3 loop: CASSPNSKAGVSHEQYF. In DNA form, the CDR3 reads TGTGCCAGCTCACCCAACTCCAAGGCGGGAGTCTCCCACGAGCAGTACTTC.

The chain recombines TRBV30 with TRBJ2-7, with D perhaps matching TRBD1 or TRBD2 (5 bases each). This CDR3 region has 14 residues. From germline, CDR1 is GTSNPN and CDR2 SVGIG (reference sequence). Trimming left V 5 bases short and J 3 bases short, with 17 bases between. The CDR3 nucleotides read TGTGCCTGGGCCGCCGGGACGCAAGACTACGAGCAGTACTTC. It translates to CAWAAGTQDYEQYF.

Note on this clone: It may be a read error: a sequence one base away is much more abundant. The chain has TRBV5-1 and TRBJ1-4, with TRBD1 identical over 7 bases. This CDR3 comprises 14 residues. CDR1 and CDR2 (germline): SGHRS, YFSETQ. Trimming removed 5 bases from V and 8 bases from J; junction bases left unmatched: 9. The CDR3 loop reads CASRIGTEREKLFF. The CDR3 coding sequence is TGCGCCAGCAGGATCGGGACAGAGCGGGAAAAACTGTTTTTT.

This clone was observed once. The chain is built from TRBV6-1 and TRBJ2-7; the D gene could be TRBD1 or TRBD2 (7 bases each). The CDR3 runs 16 residues. Deletions cut 0 bases from V and 6 bases from J, with 18 bases between. Germline assignment: CDR1 MNHNS and CDR2 SASEGT. CDR3 nucleotide sequence: TGTGCCAGCAGTGAAGCGCTTCGGGGGGCAGGGGGCGAGCAGTACTTC. It yields the protein CASSEALRGAGGEQYF.

This chain joins TRBV28 and TRBJ1-2, with TRBD1 matching over 8 bases. CDR1 and CDR2 (germline): MDHEN, SYDVKM. The J segment lost 4 bases and the V segment lost 6 bases, leaving 7 bases of the junction unmatched. The CDR3 spans 14 residues. CDR3 nucleotides: TGTGCCAGCAGGACGACAGGGGCCCCCTATGGCTACACCTTC. Translation gives CASRTTGAPYGYTF.

This sequence joins TRBV28 and TRBJ2-5; 9 bases align to TRBD2. Germline V CDR1 and CDR2: MDHEN, SYDVKM. Trimming cost V 4 bases and J 5 bases; bases outside gene matches: 11. The CDR3 contains 16 residues. CDR3 nucleotide sequence: TGTGCCAGCAGTTCGCTGGCGGGAGGGCCTCCTGAGACCCAGTACTTC. Translating gives CASSSLAGGPPETQYF.

The V call is TRBV23-1, the J call TRBJ2-1, with D tentatively TRBD1 (6 bases). TRBV23-1 is an open reading frame, and its role is uncertain. Between the trimmed V and J ends, which lost 3 bases and 4 bases, there was a span of 16 bases. The CDR3 has 16 amino acids. The CDR3, as DNA: TGCGCCAGCAGTCACCCACTTGGACAGTCATACAATGAGCAGTTCTTC. The encoded protein is CASSHPLGQSYNEQFF.

V and J are TRBV11-2 and TRBJ2-3; D gene uncertain. Trimming removed 6 bases at V and 0 bases at J, with 13 bases between. Germline lookup yields CDR1 SGHAT and CDR2 FQNNGV. The CDR3 is 15 residues long. This chain's CDR3 is CASSPILGSTDTQYF. In DNA form, the CDR3 reads TGTGCCAGCAGTCCAATCTTAGGGAGCACAGATACGCAGTATTTT.

This clone came up many times. V gene TRBV7-9 combines with J gene TRBJ2-7; D assignment may be TRBD1 or TRBD2 (6 bases each). V was shortened by 1 base and J by 7 bases, with 11 bases between the two germline ends. Germline CDR1 reads SEHNR; CDR2 reads FQNEAQ (reference sequence). The CDR3 length is 13 residues. The CDR3 nucleotides are TGTGCCAGCAGCTTAGGAGGGGGGTTAGAGCAGTACTTC. This gives the protein CASSLGGGLEQYF.

This clone was observed once. The CDR3 nucleotides read TGTGCCAGCAGCCAGACCATAGGGAATGAGCAGTTCTTC. This encodes CASSQTIGNEQFF. This chain joins TRBV11-2 and TRBJ2-1; D not certain. Germline V CDR1 and CDR2: SGHAT, FQNNGV. The CDR3 sequence is 13 residues long. Trimming removed 5 bases from V and 7 bases from J, with 12 bases in between.

This clone was observed a single time. The V call is TRBV11-2, the J call TRBJ2-3, with 8 bases that match TRBD2. V was clipped by 1 base and J by 4 bases; unmatched bases: 4. Germline V gene sequence: CDR1 SGHAT, CDR2 FQNNGV. CDR3 size: 15 residues. The CDR3 protein is CASSLGREGPDTQYF. DNA of the CDR3: TGTGCCAGCAGCTTAGGCCGGGAGGGCCCAGATACGCAGTATTTT.

This clone was observed a few times. The same CDR3 also results from other DNA sequences found in this sample. The chain carries TRBV18 and TRBJ2-7; D unresolved. V shed 6 bases and J shed 5 bases, with 17 bases lying between them. The V gene's germline CDR1 is KGHSH and CDR2 LQKENI. This CDR3 has 14 residues. CDR3 sequence: CASSPPGINHEQYF. In nucleotides, the CDR3 is TGTGCCAGCTCCCCCCCTGGGATTAACCACGAGCAGTACTTC.

This clone was picked up a small number of times. J is TRBJ1-2 and V is TRBV28, with a weak D call TRBD1 (6 bases). The CDR3 runs 15 residues. The ends were cut back, 5 bases at V and 4 bases at J, with 17 bases in the middle. Looked up from germline, CDR1 is MDHEN and CDR2 is SYDVKM. CDR3 nucleotide sequence: TGTGCCAGCAGTCCCAACGACAGGACCTTCTATGGCTACACCTTC. Translating gives CASSPNDRTFYGYTF.

About this clone itself: A much larger clonotype is one base distant, so this may be a read error. Other nucleotide sequences in the sample specify the same CDR3. V gene TRBV30 combines with J gene TRBJ1-2; D remains ambiguous. This CDR3 contains 12 residues. The V end was cut by 3 bases, the J end by 8 bases, with 13 bases between. Germline V gene sequence: CDR1 GTSNPN, CDR2 SVGIG (reference sequence). CDR3 amino acids: CAWRNEIYGYTF. CDR3 nucleotides: TGTGCCTGGAGGAATGAGATCTACGGCTACACCTTC. The complete variable domain, with remaining parts taken from reference TRBV30 and TRBJ1-2, reads SQTIHQWPATLVQPVGSPLSLECTVEGTSNPNLYWYRQAAGRGLQLLFYSVGIGQISSEVPQNLSASRPQDRQFILSSKKLLLSDSGFYLCAWRNEIYGYTFGSGTRLTVV.

The V call is TRBV4-1, the J call TRBJ2-7, with D maybe TRBD1 (6 bases). Trimming cost V 0 bases and J 0 bases, with 12 bases left between them. Germline CDR1 MGHRA, CDR2 YSYEKL. The CDR3 contains 16 residues. CDR3 nucleotides: TGCGCCAGCAGCCAAGACAGGGGAGTTTCCTCCTACGAGCAGTACTTC. Protein: CASSQDRGVSSYEQYF.